A selection of T cell receptor beta chains follows, all from one sample in a study of spatial heterogeneity in lung cancer. Using its own MiXCR run on the 5' RACE reads, TCRdb lists one record per CDR3 protein. This table holds about 120,000 distinct CDR3 sequences, more than 10% found once. Sequenced material: PBMCs, taken at follow-up. These receptors all come from a male donor with early-stage non-small cell lung cancer. CDR3s include the opening cysteine and the closing phenylalanine or tryptophan. Fields, in order: CDR3 protein, J gene, clone size, V gene. Clone sizes are given selectively: once, few, many, or a class where the clone is expanded.

CDR3: CASSSPGSWEETQYF
J: TRBJ2-5
size: many
V: TRBV28

CDR3: CASSQESAGGLEKLFF
J: TRBJ1-4
size: .
V: TRBV4-2

CDR3: CASSQEWLAGGGYNEQFF
J: TRBJ2-1
size: few
V: TRBV4-2

CDR3: CSARSPTGRAEAFF
J: TRBJ1-1
size: many
V: TRBV20-1

CDR3: CASSDRLAPYEQYF
J: TRBJ2-7
size: .
V: TRBV2

CDR3: CSASDFRTGGISGNQPQHF
J: TRBJ1-5
size: many
V: TRBV20-1

CDR3: CASSEPGEETQYF
J: TRBJ2-5
size: few
V: TRBV10-2

CDR3: CASRRLARSTDTQYF
J: TRBJ2-3
size: .
V: TRBV12-3/TRBV12-4

CDR3: CASSTGLAGETQYF
J: TRBJ2-5
size: many
V: TRBV7-2

CDR3: CASSQEGQGTQPQHF
J: TRBJ1-5
size: .
V: TRBV4-1

CDR3: CSVEGYTDTQYF
J: TRBJ2-3
size: many
V: TRBV29-1

CDR3: CASSPPGGTEAFF
J: TRBJ1-1
size: few
V: TRBV7-8

CDR3: CASSLEQGWQPQHF
J: TRBJ1-5
size: .
V: TRBV7-9